This T cell receptor (beta chain) was identified during a study of T cells in Graves' hyperthyroidism and ophthalmopathy. Broader study findings: Expanded thyroid clonotypes (above 0.001) were mostly also found in blood. Before onset, by a median of around 6.4 months, the model predicted ophthalmopathy.

Reasons for excluding patients were uncontrolled infection, other autoimmune disease, pregnancy or lactation. Each diagnosis drew on symptoms, thyroxine, TRAb, thyroid ultrasound and orbital computed tomography findings. This clonotype was recorded at least ten times. What it recognizes is unknown. V was trimmed by 7 bases and J by 6 bases, leaving 16 bases between them. The CDR3 sequence is 13 residues long. Germline loops: CDR1 SEHNR, CDR2 FQNEAQ (reference sequence). Regions amplified from RNA transcripts were the TCR beta CDR3 regions. Using the HTBI primer set, a first-round RT-PCR was run on the TCR CDR3. One entry per CDR3 protein, called by TCRdb with MiXCR from the multiplex PCR reads. Here the sample spans 400,000 to 600,000 distinct CDR3 sequences, around 20% being singletons.

Sequencing was carried out using blood. This receptor was identified in a man younger than 35 with Graves' hyperthyroidism. The chain employs TRBV7-9 and TRBJ2-7, with D possibly TRBD2 on 5 matching bases. The CDR3 DNA follows: TGTGCCAGCATGGACTCCTTCCGCGGCGAGCAGTACTTC. It encodes CASMDSFRGEQYF.